One sample yielded the 15 T cell receptor beta chains listed below, sequenced in a study of T cell responses to AZD1222 COVID-19 vaccine. The repertoire was sequenced with immunoSEQ multiplex PCR; TCRdb's copy has only in-frame clones and lacks some. The repertoire consists of about 140,000 clones, with 88% occurring once and the leading ten covering over 3%. Sequences were derived from peripheral blood, sampled 28 days after the second AZD1222 dose. The receptors here all came from an adult who received the AZD1222 COVID-19 vaccine.

This chain links TRBV10-3 with TRBJ2-3; no clear D gene. V lost 0 bases and J 2 bases, leaving 12 bases between the germline ends. Germline V lookup: CDR1 ENHRY, CDR2 SYGVKD. The CDR3 length is 16 residues. The CDR3 loop reads CAISESAGSSTDTQYF. For the CDR3, the DNA is TGTGCCATCAGTGAGTCGGCAGGTTCATCCACAGATACGCAGTATTTT.

The rearrangement uses TRBV18 and TRBJ2-7, with a weak D call TRBD2 (6 bases). Germline lookup yields CDR1 KGHSH and CDR2 LQKENI. The V end was cut by 2 bases, the J end by 2 bases, with 13 bases between. The CDR3 contains 15 residues. The CDR3 nucleotides read TGTGCCAGCTCACCAGGAGGAGGGAATCCCTACGAGCAGTACTTC. It yields the protein CASSPGGGNPYEQYF.

V usage is TRBV5-1 and J usage is TRBJ1-2, with 10 bases lining up with TRBD1. CDR1 is SGHRS and CDR2 is YFSETQ in the germline V gene. The trim removed 0 bases at V and 6 bases at J, leaving 2 bases unmatched. CDR3 length: 14 amino acids. CDR3 nucleotide sequence: TGCGCCAGCAGCTTGGGACAGGGGGCAGATGGCTACACCTTC. Its translation: CASSLGQGADGYTF.

The gene calls are TRBV28 and TRBJ1-2; D may be TRBD1 (6 bases). Germline V lookup: CDR1 MDHEN, CDR2 SYDVKM. With 3 bases removed from V and 0 bases from J, the gap between germline ends came to 8 bases. This CDR3 is built from 14 residues. The CDR3 is CASSFPGANYGYTF. The CDR3 DNA is TGTGCCAGCAGTTTCCCAGGGGCTAACTATGGCTACACCTTC.

The chain couples TRBV30 to TRBJ2-7; the D is unclear. The germline gives CDR1 GTSNPN, CDR2 SVGIG (reference sequence). The CDR3 covers 15 residues. V was pared by 0 bases and J by 0 bases, with 12 bases between. The CDR3 DNA sequence: TGTGCCTGGAGTGTGTCCCTACCACTCTCCTACGAGCAGTACTTC. Protein product: CAWSVSLPLSYEQYF.

Here the CDR3 DNA reads TGTGCCAGCTCAACGGGACTTGTCTCCTACGAGCAGTACTTC. Translated: CASSTGLVSYEQYF. V is TRBV18 and J is TRBJ2-7; the D gene is possibly TRBD2 (6 bases). CDR1 is KGHSH, CDR2 LQKENI, per germline. The CDR3 length is 14 residues. Trimming took 5 bases from V and 0 from J, leaving 11 bases between them.

This clone was recorded only once. The chain uses TRBV7-2 and TRBJ1-2; TRBD1 aligns across 7 bases. V lost 1 base and J lost 3; bases outside the gene matches: 8. Germline V lookup: CDR1 SGHTA, CDR2 FQGNSA. This CDR3 has 16 amino acids. The CDR3 loop is CASSLGRWQGDYGYTF. The CDR3 DNA follows: TGTGCCAGCAGCTTAGGCAGGTGGCAGGGGGACTATGGCTACACCTTC. Complete variable domain (other parts from reference TRBV7-2 and TRBJ1-2): GAGVSQSPSNKVTEKGKDVELRCDPISGHTALYWYRQSLGQGLEFLIYFQGNSAPDKSGLPSDRFSAERTGGSVSTLTIQRTQQEDSAVYLCASSLGRWQGDYGYTFGSGTRLTVV.

The rearrangement links TRBV10-3 to TRBJ1-5; D perhaps matches TRBD1 (5 bases). CDR1 and CDR2 from the germline V gene are ENHRY and SYGVKD. Trimming pared 6 bases from V and 5 bases from J, leaving 11 bases between. The CDR3 length is 13 residues. This chain's CDR3 is CAISLDRDQPQHF. The CDR3 DNA reads as TGTGCCATCAGCCTCGACAGAGATCAGCCCCAGCATTTT.

DNA for the CDR3: TGCGCCAGCAGCCAAGCAAACAGCGCTAGAGTCCCCCTCCACTTT. Its translation: CASSQANSARVPLHF. This rearrangement joins TRBV4-3 to TRBJ1-6, with D unresolved. CDR1 and CDR2 (germline): LGHNA, YSLEER. The CDR3 length is 15 residues. V lost 1 base and J lost 13, with 17 bases in between.

This clone was observed a handful of times. The chain uses TRBV3-1 (or the pseudogene TRBV3-2) and TRBJ1-5; TRBD1 matches at 7 bases. Germline CDR1 LGHDT, CDR2 YNNKEL (reference sequence). The V gene end was trimmed by 7 bases and the J gene end by 0 bases; junction bases not matched to a gene: 3. This CDR3 is 14 amino acids long. The CDR3 bases are TGTGCCAGCAACAACAGGGGTAGCAATCAGCCCCAGCATTTT. It encodes CASNNRGSNQPQHF.

The J gene is TRBJ1-2, the V gene TRBV7-2; D possibly corresponds to TRBD1 (6 bases). This CDR3 has 13 residues. Germline V gives CDR1 SGHTA, CDR2 FQGNSA. Trimming removed 1 base from V and 4 bases from J, with 7 bases in between. The CDR3 protein is CASSLGGLYGYTF. CDR3 coding DNA: TGTGCCAGCAGCTTAGGGGGGCTCTATGGCTACACCTTC.

The chain combines TRBV19 with TRBJ1-5; 7 nucleotides align to TRBD1. CDR1 is LNHDA and CDR2 is SQIVND in the germline V gene (reference sequence). This CDR3 comprises 14 residues. V trimming: 6 bases; J trimming: 2 bases; junction bases outside the gene matches: 4. The CDR3 spells CASSLTGGNQPQHF. For the CDR3, the DNA is TGTGCCAGTAGCCTTACAGGGGGCAATCAGCCCCAGCATTTT.

V gene TRBV11-3 combines with J gene TRBJ2-5; no reliable D call. V was pared by 5 bases and J by 3 bases, with 10 bases between. Germline loops: CDR1 SGHNT, CDR2 YENEEA. The CDR3 totals 13 residues. The CDR3 coding sequence is TGTGCCAGCAGCCCCGGACCGAAAGAGACCCAGTACTTC. Translation: CASSPGPKETQYF.

A single count supports this clone. This chain connects TRBV5-4 to TRBJ1-3; D call uncertain. Per the germline V gene, CDR1 is SGHNT and CDR2 is YYREEE (reference sequence). The CDR3 covers 18 residues. Trimming cost V 2 bases and J 0 bases, with 18 bases left between them. The chain's CDR3 is CASSLSPAGASSGNTIYF. The CDR3 DNA is TGTGCCAGCAGCTTAAGTCCGGCAGGCGCCAGCTCTGGAAACACCATATATTTT.

As DNA, the CDR3 is TGTGCCAGCAGTTACTCAGGGCGGGTCACTGAAGCTTTCTTT. Translating it yields CASSYSGRVTEAFF. This chain connects TRBV6-5 to TRBJ1-1; unclear D gene. CDR1 and CDR2 (germline): MNHEY, SVGAGI. With 0 bases removed from V and 4 bases from J, the gap between germline ends came to 9 bases. This CDR3 contains 14 residues.